These 31 T cell receptor beta chains were sequenced from one sample in a study of T cells in Graves' hyperthyroidism and ophthalmopathy. There were TCR beta CDR3 regions amplified from RNA transcripts. HTBI primers were used for first-round RT-PCR of the TCR CDR3. Using its own MiXCR run on the multiplex PCR reads, TCRdb lists one record per CDR3 protein. The data contain more than 500,000 distinct CDR3 sequences, more than 45% of them seen just once; the ten biggest clones take up under 20%. Sequenced sample: peripheral blood or thyroid tissue (not recorded which). The origin of the receptors is an adult woman with Graves' disease, either hyperthyroidism or ophthalmopathy (not recorded which).

This clonotype occurred a few times. The rearrangement uses TRBV5-1 and TRBJ2-2; D remains unclear. The CDR3 covers 17 residues. V was cut by 3 bases and J by 1 base, with 16 bases left in between. Germline V CDR1 and CDR2: SGHRS, YFSETQ. CDR3 in amino acids: CASSSWEVPVNTGELFF. CDR3 sequence (DNA): TGCGCCAGCAGCTCCTGGGAAGTACCTGTGAACACCGGGGAGCTGTTTTTT.

The table lists this clonotype with many counts. This sequence joins TRBV12-3 or TRBV12-4 and TRBJ1-3, with D unclear. V lost 1 base, J lost 0 bases, and 10 bases lay in between. The length of the CDR3 is 16 residues. This CDR3 is CASSLVWLSSGNTIYF. The CDR3 DNA sequence: TGTGCCAGCAGTTTAGTATGGTTGAGCTCTGGAAACACCATATATTTT.

The chain uses TRBV6-1 and TRBJ1-2, with D possibly TRBD1 on 5 matching bases. This CDR3 region has 12 residues. Germline CDR1 is MNHNS and CDR2 is SASEGT. V dropped 7 bases and J dropped 8 bases, with 14 bases sitting between them. This CDR3 reads CASNTGEGGYTF. Here the CDR3 DNA reads TGTGCCAGCAACACAGGAGAGGGAGGCTACACCTTC.

This clonotype has a count of ten or more. The chain is built from TRBV7-8 and TRBJ2-7; tentatively, D is TRBD2 (5 bases). CDR1 SGHVS and CDR2 FQNEAQ come from the germline V gene. This CDR3 spans 14 amino acids. Trimming cost V 1 base and J 2 bases, with 9 bases left between them. This CDR3 reads CASSLEDGAYEQYF. The CDR3 nucleotides read TGTGCCAGCAGCTTAGAAGACGGGGCCTACGAGCAGTACTTC.

This clonotype was counted between two and nine times. J is TRBJ1-2 and V is TRBV20-1; D is perhaps TRBD1 (6 bases). The CDR3 extends over 14 amino acids. Germline CDR1 is DFQATT and CDR2 is SNEGSKA (reference sequence). V lost 6 bases, J lost 1 base, and 15 bases lay in between. The CDR3 DNA follows: TGCAGTGCGTCGAGGGAGGGGGTTAACTATGGCTACACCTTC. Its translation is CSASREGVNYGYTF.

The chain couples TRBV5-1 to TRBJ2-3, with unresolved D. The CDR3 has 13 residues. Trimming shortened V by 0 bases and J by 6 bases, and 8 bases separated the two germline ends. CDR1 SGHRS and CDR2 YFSETQ come from the germline V gene. CDR3 bases: TGCGCCAGCAGCTTGGTGGGTTTCGATACGCAGTATTTT. It is translated as CASSLVGFDTQYF.

Ten or more counts support this clonotype. The genes are TRBV6-5 and TRBJ2-7; TRBD1 aligns across 7 bases. The CDR3 spans 15 residues. The germline gives CDR1 MNHEY, CDR2 SVGAGI. After removal of 1 base from V and 4 bases from J, the junction contained 7 bases not matched to a gene. The CDR3 nucleotides read TGTGCCAGCAGTTACTGGCAGGGGGTATCGTACGAGCAGTACTTC. This translates into CASSYWQGVSYEQYF.

This clonotype was counted ten times or more. V and J are TRBV7-3 and TRBJ1-6, with TRBD1 matching over 9 bases. The CDR3 spans 16 residues. CDR1 is SGHTA and CDR2 is FQGTGA in the germline V gene. V dropped 4 bases and J dropped 8; count of bases not matched to a gene: 9. In nucleotides, the CDR3 is TGTGCCAGCAGCTCCCGGGACAGGGCTTCGCATTCACCCCTCCACTTT. It translates to CASSSRDRASHSPLHF.

In its sample, this clonotype was seen a few times. In DNA form, the CDR3 reads TGCAGTGCCTCACAGGGGGAGAAAGAAAAACTGTTTTTT. It is translated as CSASQGEKEKLFF. The genes are TRBV20-1 and TRBJ1-4, with 8 bases that match TRBD1. Germline values: CDR1 DFQATT, CDR2 SNEGSKA (reference sequence). CDR3 size: 13 residues. With V trimmed by 6 bases and J by 8 bases, 8 bases remained unmatched.

Only a few counts were recorded for this clonotype. The CDR3 region has the DNA TGTGCCATCAGTGAGGATGCCGGGATGATGGAGACCCAGTACTTC. It codes for CAISEDAGMMETQYF. V usage is TRBV10-3 and J usage is TRBJ2-5, with D possibly matching TRBD2 (5 bases). V was shortened by 2 bases and J by 5 bases, with 15 bases between the two germline ends. Germline assignment: CDR1 ENHRY and CDR2 SYGVKD. The CDR3 is made up of 15 amino acids.

In its sample, this clonotype was seen many times. This chain connects TRBV7-2 to TRBJ2-7; the match to TRBD2 covers 11 bases. Trimming cost V 4 bases and J 2 bases; bases outside gene matches: 7. CDR1 SGHTA and CDR2 FQGNSA come from the germline V gene. The CDR3 is made up of 16 amino acids. The CDR3 sequence: CASSSLTSGRAYEQYF. CDR3 nucleotide sequence: TGTGCCAGCAGCTCCCTCACTAGCGGGAGAGCCTACGAGCAGTACTTC.

The rearrangement joins TRBV5-6 to TRBJ1-1, with D possibly TRBD1 on 5 matching bases. The CDR3 consists of 12 residues. The V end lost 4 bases, the J end lost 6 bases, and 10 bases lay between the germline ends. The germline gives CDR1 SGHDT, CDR2 YYEEEE. CDR3 loop: CASSAQGPEAFF. The CDR3 coding sequence is TGTGCCAGCAGCGCCCAGGGCCCTGAAGCTTTCTTT.

The rearrangement joins TRBV10-3 to TRBJ1-1; D ambiguous. This CDR3 contains 16 residues. Germline lookup yields CDR1 ENHRY and CDR2 SYGVKD. V lost 8 bases and J 0 bases, leaving 19 bases between the germline ends. Written as DNA, the CDR3 is TGTGCCATCTCCCTAAATGCCCTCCGGGTGAACACTGAAGCTTTCTTT. Protein: CAISLNALRVNTEAFF.

Of note for this clonotype: This clone may be a read error of a much larger clone one base away. This rearrangement joins TRBV7-6 to TRBJ2-7; 8 nucleotides agree with TRBD2. The CDR3 runs to 14 residues. The ends lost 2 bases at V and 7 bases at J; junction bases unmatched: 7. Germline assignment: CDR1 SGHVS and CDR2 FNYEAQ. This CDR3 is CASSLIPAGDEQYF. The CDR3 region has the DNA TGTGCCAGCAGCTTAATCCCAGCGGGAGATGAGCAGTACTTC.

The genes are TRBV15 and TRBJ1-2; 9 bases map to TRBD1. Per the germline V gene, CDR1 is LNHNV and CDR2 is YYDKDF (reference sequence). Trimming took 2 bases from V and 2 from J; bases not matched to a gene: 3. The CDR3 totals 15 residues. This CDR3 reads CATSRKTGGNYGYTF. Here the CDR3 DNA reads TGTGCCACCAGCAGAAAAACAGGGGGCAACTATGGCTACACCTTC. The whole variable domain, remainder taken from reference TRBV15 and TRBJ1-2, is DAMVIQNPRYQVTQFGKPVTLSCSQTLNHNVMYWYQQKSSQAPKLLFHYYDKDFNNEADTPDNFQSRRPNTSFCFLDIRSPGLGDTAMYLCATSRKTGGNYGYTFGSGTRLTVV.

This rearrangement joins TRBV19 to TRBJ1-5; D unresolved. CDR1 is LNHDA, CDR2 SQIVND, per germline (reference sequence). Trimming stripped 9 bases from V and 6 bases from J, with 12 bases between. This CDR3 region has 12 residues. The CDR3 DNA is TGTGCCAGCCGAGTAGGCGGTCAGCCCCAGCATTTT. Translated, it gives CASRVGGQPQHF.

The CDR3 reads CSVDSRETTEAFF. As DNA, the CDR3 is TGCAGCGTTGATTCCAGGGAGACCACTGAAGCTTTCTTT. The rearrangement links TRBV29-1 to TRBJ1-1; perhaps TRBD1 as D (5 bases). From germline, CDR1 is SQVTM and CDR2 ANQGSEA. Trimming pared 3 bases from V and 4 bases from J, leaving 12 bases between. This CDR3 is built from 13 residues. Drawing the rest from reference TRBV29-1 and TRBJ1-1, the complete variable domain is SAVISQKPSRDICQRGTSLTIQCQVDSQVTMMFWYRQQPGQSLTLIATANQGSEATYESGFVIDKFPISRPNLTFSTLTVSNMSPEDSSIYLCSVDSRETTEAFFGQGTRLTVV.

On this clonotype itself: Its ends do not fully match the called genes, so a read error is possible. J is TRBJ2-6 and V is TRBV19; TRBD1 agrees at 9 bases. The length of the CDR3 is 14 residues. Per the germline V gene, CDR1 is LNHDA and CDR2 is SQIVND (reference sequence). Here the CDR3 reads CASSTWTGANVLTF. The CDR3 region has the DNA TGTGCCAGTAGTACCTGGACAGGGGCGAACGTCCTGACTTTC.

This clonotype occurred once. The chain employs TRBV7-2 and TRBJ1-1; no definite D call. Trimming took 6 bases from V and 8 from J, leaving 13 bases between them. The germline V gene encodes CDR1 SGHTA and CDR2 FQGNSA. The CDR3 loop spans 12 amino acids. The CDR3 coding sequence is TGTGCCAGCAGTCTTTACAGAAGCGAAGCTTTCTTT. Translating gives CASSLYRSEAFF.

Worth noting for this clonotype: Given the absence of the conserved phenylalanine or tryptophan at the CDR3 end, a read error is likely. The DNA is left out, because the CDR3 cannot be placed on it with certainty; the CDR3 is given as TCRdb lists it. The V call is TRBV10-3, the J call TRBJ2-5; the table's D call of TRBD2 was not tested on the DNA. The CDR3 totals 13 residues, both ends included. Looked up from germline, CDR1 is ENHRY and CDR2 is SYGVKD. The chain's CDR3 is CATARGGGYTFGS.

The CDR3 is CSVGIVGRSYEQYF. CDR3 DNA: TGCAGCGTTGGAATAGTGGGGAGGTCCTACGAGCAGTACTTC. The J gene is TRBJ2-7, the V gene TRBV29-1; the D gene is possibly TRBD2 (6 bases). CDR3 length equals 14 residues. Germline CDR1 and CDR2: SQVTM and ANQGSEA. Trimming cost V 4 bases and J 1 base, with 14 bases left between them.

The DNA for the CDR3 is TGCAGTGCTAGAGCAGGAGGGGCTTACAATCAGCCCCAGCATTTT. Amino acid sequence: CSARAGGAYNQPQHF. The gene calls are TRBV20-1 and TRBJ1-5; a possible D gene is TRBD1 (5 bases). The ends were cut back, 1 base at V and 3 bases at J, with 13 bases in the middle. This CDR3 spans 15 amino acids. From germline, CDR1 is DFQATT and CDR2 SNEGSKA (reference sequence).

This clonotype was detected only once. This may come from a read error, since a much larger clone is one base off. CDR3 nucleotide sequence: TGTGCCATCATATACAGGGTGGAACAGCCCCAGCATTTT. This encodes CAIIYRVEQPQHF. The V and J genes are TRBV10-3 and TRBJ1-5, with D possibly matching TRBD1 (6 bases). CDR1 and CDR2 from the germline V gene are ENHRY and SYGVKD. The CDR3 has 13 amino acids. V was cut by 7 bases and J by 7 bases, with 14 bases left in between.

The CDR3 nucleotides read TGTGCCATCAGTGATGCGCTACAGAACTATGGCTACACCTTC. The encoded protein is CAISDALQNYGYTF. This chain joins TRBV10-3 and TRBJ1-2; D unresolved. CDR1 and CDR2 (germline): ENHRY, SYGVKD. CDR3 size: 14 residues. Trimming removed 3 bases from V and 2 bases from J, with 10 bases in between.

This chain connects TRBV7-2 to TRBJ2-3; D is perhaps TRBD2 (7 bases). From germline, CDR1 is SGHTA and CDR2 FQGNSA. Trimming cost V 2 bases and J 4 bases, with 25 bases left between them. The CDR3 extends over 19 amino acids. CDR3 nucleotide sequence: TGTGCCAGCAGCTTATTTTCGGGAGTTCCAGGAGGGGGGGCAGATACGCAGTATTTT. It codes for CASSLFSGVPGGGADTQYF.

Notes on this clonotype: An end of the junction does not agree with germline; a read error may underlie this. The chain links TRBV29-1 to TRBJ2-5; 12 nucleotides align to TRBD2. Germline values: CDR1 SQVTM, CDR2 ANQGSEA. CDR3 length: 16 amino acids. The CDR3 is CSATSPSGRAGEAQYF. Here the CDR3 DNA reads TGCAGTGCTACTTCCCCTAGCGGGAGGGCCGGAGAGGCCCAGTACTTC.

This chain joins TRBV10-2 and TRBJ1-2; TRBD1 is a possible D gene (5 bases). The CDR3 has 14 amino acids. Trimming took 0 bases from V and 8 from J, leaving 13 bases between them. Germline CDR1 is WSHSY and CDR2 is SAAADI. CDR3 nucleotide sequence: TGCGCCAGCAGTGAGTCTTCACGAAGGGGAGGCTACACCTTC. Amino acid sequence: CASSESSRRGGYTF.

The chain recombines TRBV20-1 with TRBJ1-5; D is uncertain. The CDR3 is 16 amino acids. Germline V lookup: CDR1 DFQATT, CDR2 SNEGSKA (reference sequence). The germline V and J ends were trimmed by 1 base and 0 bases, with 13 bases remaining between them. The CDR3 DNA follows: TGCAGTGCTAGAGGTACTGAGTTACATAGCAATCAGCCCCAGCATTTT. Protein product: CSARGTELHSNQPQHF.

This clonotype occurred many times. V is TRBV5-6 and J is TRBJ2-7; TRBD1 matches 7 bases. The CDR3 length is 14 residues. V was clipped by 5 bases and J by 1 base; unmatched bases: 6. Germline V gene lookup returns CDR1 SGHDT and CDR2 YYEEEE. CDR3 amino acids: CASSATGKSYEQYF. DNA of the CDR3: TGTGCCAGCAGTGCGACAGGGAAATCCTACGAGCAGTACTTC. The full variable domain, with the rest looked up from reference TRBV5-6 and TRBJ2-7, is DAGVTQSPTHLIKTRGQQVTLRCSPKSGHDTVSWYQQALGQGPQFIFQYYEEEERQRGNFPDRFSGHQFPNYSSELNVNALLLGDSALYLCASSATGKSYEQYFGPGTRLTVT.

This clonotype was detected only once. The CDR3 sequence: CSARDEGSNSYEQYF. As DNA, the CDR3 is TGCAGTGCTAGAGATGAAGGTAGCAACTCCTACGAGCAGTACTTC. The genes are TRBV20-1 and TRBJ2-7; the D is unclear. Deletions cut 0 bases from V and 0 bases from J, with 12 bases between. Germline lookup yields CDR1 DFQATT and CDR2 SNEGSKA (reference sequence). CDR3 length: 15 amino acids.

This clonotype was recorded at least ten times. The chain employs TRBV6-6 and TRBJ1-1; D possibly corresponds to TRBD1 (6 bases). The CDR3 loop spans 16 amino acids. Germline lookup yields CDR1 MNHNY and CDR2 SVGAGI (reference sequence). V lost 0 bases and J lost 10, with 21 bases in between. The CDR3: CASSYSGASNQRGAFF. CDR3 sequence (DNA): TGTGCCAGCAGTTACTCGGGGGCCAGTAACCAAAGGGGAGCTTTCTTT.